The present T cell receptor beta chain was sequenced within a study of immune evolution from preneoplasia to lung adenocarcinoma. The study, taken as a whole, reports: From normal lung to invasive adenocarcinoma, top clone frequencies appeared to decrease. Clonality was highest in normal lung, lower in later-stage lesions apparently.

Repertoires were generated with immunoSEQ multiplex PCR, while TCRdb's copy carries only in-frame clones and drops some. In the table there are under 7,000 clones, around 80% of which are singletons. To note about this clone: The antigen remains unidentified. This CDR3 is also generated by other DNA sequences in the sample.

Patient tissue came from resections in Japan or China, 2014–2017. Macro-dissection enriched premalignant or tumor cells before nucleic acid extraction. CDR1 and CDR2 from the germline V gene are SEHNR and FQNEAQ (reference sequence). Trimming left V 6 bases short and J 10 bases short, with 13 bases between. The CDR3 sequence is 12 residues long. The receptor's source is a person aged 45 to 59 with lung adenocarcinoma. Specimen: FFPE invasive lung adenocarcinoma tissue. The chain employs TRBV7-9 and TRBJ1-3, with D possibly TRBD1 on 5 matching bases. CDR3 DNA sequence: TGTGCCAGCAGTTCAGGGAAGGATACCATATATTTT. Translating it yields CASSSGKDTIYF.